This T cell receptor (beta chain) appears in the sequencing data of a study of CD8+ T cells in alopecia areata. General study points: During tofacitinib treatment, many expanded lesional clones remained in scalp and blood. Within the top 100, expanded CD8+ clones significantly decreased with tofacitinib, as did scalp clonality.

Turning to this clone: Its specificity is unknown.

RNA extraction was followed by reverse transcription into cDNA, which acted as the sequencing template. Method: immunoSEQ multiplex PCR; TCRdb's copy keeps in-frame clones and lacks some. The sample records about 210,000 clones, 55% to 70% being singletons. Documented treatment: oral pan-JAK inhibitor, 5-10 mg twice daily. CDR1 MNHEY and CDR2 SVGAGI come from the germline V gene. The CDR3 extends over 13 amino acids. Between the trimmed V and J ends, which lost 11 bases and 0 bases, there was a span of 14 bases. This sample comprised CD4+ T cells sorted from blood, obtained at week 4, from a patient treated with tofacitinib. The TCR was taken from a human donor with alopecia areata. This chain uses TRBV6-5 with TRBJ2-7; D not resolved. CDR3 sequence (DNA): TGTGCCGCCGGACGGACCCCCTCCTACGAGCAGTACTTC. Translation gives CAAGRTPSYEQYF.